This TCR beta chain was retrieved from a study of blood T cell repertoires in COVID-19. Turning to the study itself: Whether acute or convalescent, the COVID-19 samples came from the United States, Italy and Spain. Nucleic acid was either cDNA or gDNA, and it came from T cells, B-cell-depleted T cells, or PBMCs.

As originally analysed: Reference gene primer amplification in the assay estimated nucleated cell counts. The assay was immunoSEQ multiplex PCR, and TCRdb's table has in-frame clones only and misses some. D and trimming come from the DNA, and the V and J calls and clone size come from that table. The data show under 70,000 clones, with nearly 90% seen just once and about 13% held by the top ten. Germline lookup yields CDR1 LNHNV and CDR2 YYDKDF (reference sequence). The CDR3 is 15 residues long. V shed 0 bases, J shed 4 bases, and the junction held 5 bases outside the gene matches. The sequenced sample consisted of peripheral blood. The receptor was derived from a man aged 60 to 69 with active COVID-19. The rearrangement uses TRBV15 and TRBJ2-5, with 7 bases aligning to TRBD2. This CDR3 is CATSREPGLLETQYF. The CDR3 bases are TGTGCCACCAGCAGAGAGCCGGGACTATTAGAGACCCAGTACTTC.